This passage covers 9 T cell receptor beta chains from one sample sequenced in a study of T cell repertoires in cytomegalovirus infection. One entry per CDR3 protein results from TCRdb running MiXCR on the reads. The sample has 150,000 to 200,000 distinct CDR3 sequences, less than 9.5% seen once. Sequenced input: PBMCs. Receptor source: a human donor in good health (CMV status not recorded). Some clones in this sample may be carry-over from other donors' samples.

This clonotype was seen at least ten times. This sequence joins TRBV5-5 and TRBJ1-2, with TRBD1 matching over 7 bases. The CDR3 extends over 18 amino acids. The V segment lost 4 bases and the J segment 4 bases; nucleotides outside the gene matches: 19. Germline assignment: CDR1 SGHKS and CDR2 YYEKEE (reference sequence). In DNA, the CDR3 is TGTGCCAGCAGCCGGGACAGTTTATCTCTAGGGGGAACCTATGGCTACACCTTC. Translation: CASSRDSLSLGGTYGYTF.

This clonotype was counted many times. This chain links TRBV6-6 with TRBJ2-5; a possible D gene is TRBD2 (6 bases). CDR3 length equals 17 residues. Deletions cut 3 bases from V and 2 bases from J, with 19 bases between. The V gene's germline CDR1 is MNHNY and CDR2 SVGAGI (reference sequence). CDR3 sequence: CASSYGTSGSSQETQYF. CDR3 in DNA: TGTGCCAGCAGTTATGGAACGAGCGGGTCGTCACAAGAGACCCAGTACTTC.

This clonotype was recorded many times. This chain joins TRBV14 and TRBJ1-6; D gene ambiguous. This CDR3 has 14 amino acids. With 3 bases removed from V and 8 bases from J, the gap between germline ends came to 11 bases. Germline V gene data show CDR1 as SGHDN and CDR2 as FVKESK. The CDR3 nucleotides read TGTGCCAGCAGCCAGGCGGGTTCTTATTCACCCCTCCACTTT. It encodes CASSQAGSYSPLHF.

This clonotype was recorded many times. The gene calls are TRBV7-2 and TRBJ1-1, with D perhaps TRBD1 (6 bases). CDR3 size: 17 residues. The V gene lost 1 base and the J gene lost 4 bases, with 19 bases spanning the gap. Germline V gene data show CDR1 as SGHTA and CDR2 as FQGNSA. For the CDR3, the DNA is TGTGCCAGCAGCTTAGTACCCGACCTCTTAGGGGGCACTGAAGCTTTCTTT. The encoded protein is CASSLVPDLLGGTEAFF.

V is TRBV7-2 and J is TRBJ1-3; D remains ambiguous. Germline-derived CDR1 and CDR2 are SGHTA and FQGNSA. V lost 1 base, J lost 0 bases, and 7 bases lay in between. The CDR3 sequence is 15 residues long. The CDR3 nucleotides read TGTGCCAGCAGCTTAGTTGCGGACTCTGGAAACACCATATATTTT. It codes for CASSLVADSGNTIYF.

This clonotype occurred many times. The chain joins TRBV7-2 to TRBJ2-1; 13 bases are a match to TRBD2. J was trimmed by 9 bases and V by 5 bases; bases with no gene match: 7. Looked up from germline, CDR1 is SGHTA and CDR2 is FQGNSA. The CDR3 runs to 15 residues. CDR3 sequence reads: CASSLGLAGSSEQFF. The CDR3 DNA sequence: TGTGCCAGCAGCCTGGGACTAGCGGGGAGCTCTGAGCAGTTCTTC.

This clonotype was counted ten times or more. The chain links TRBV12-3 or TRBV12-4 to TRBJ2-3; weak D call: TRBD1 (9 bases). The CDR3 has 18 amino acids. Trimming left V 0 bases short and J 3 bases short, with 19 bases between. The CDR3 here is CASSLARGGGQGTDTQYF. The DNA of the CDR3 is TGTGCCAGCAGTTTAGCTCGGGGGGGGGGACAGGGAACAGATACGCAGTATTTT.

This clonotype is medium-sized in the sample. This chain links TRBV7-2 with TRBJ1-1; D is unclear. Germline CDR1 is SGHTA and CDR2 is FQGNSA. This CDR3 is 14 amino acids long. Trimming removed 5 bases at V and 3 bases at J, with 13 bases between. The CDR3 loop is CASSTDPRDTEAFF. DNA for the CDR3: TGTGCCAGCAGCACGGACCCAAGGGACACTGAAGCTTTCTTT.

This clonotype has ten or more counts. J is TRBJ1-5 and V is TRBV7-2; a possible D gene is TRBD1 (5 bases). The V and J ends lost 0 bases and 4 bases respectively, with 10 bases between them. CDR1 and CDR2 from the germline V gene are SGHTA and FQGNSA. The CDR3 runs 15 residues. The CDR3 nucleotides are TGTGCCAGCAGCTTAGCTTCCGGGACTAATCAGCCCCAGCATTTT. Protein: CASSLASGTNQPQHF.